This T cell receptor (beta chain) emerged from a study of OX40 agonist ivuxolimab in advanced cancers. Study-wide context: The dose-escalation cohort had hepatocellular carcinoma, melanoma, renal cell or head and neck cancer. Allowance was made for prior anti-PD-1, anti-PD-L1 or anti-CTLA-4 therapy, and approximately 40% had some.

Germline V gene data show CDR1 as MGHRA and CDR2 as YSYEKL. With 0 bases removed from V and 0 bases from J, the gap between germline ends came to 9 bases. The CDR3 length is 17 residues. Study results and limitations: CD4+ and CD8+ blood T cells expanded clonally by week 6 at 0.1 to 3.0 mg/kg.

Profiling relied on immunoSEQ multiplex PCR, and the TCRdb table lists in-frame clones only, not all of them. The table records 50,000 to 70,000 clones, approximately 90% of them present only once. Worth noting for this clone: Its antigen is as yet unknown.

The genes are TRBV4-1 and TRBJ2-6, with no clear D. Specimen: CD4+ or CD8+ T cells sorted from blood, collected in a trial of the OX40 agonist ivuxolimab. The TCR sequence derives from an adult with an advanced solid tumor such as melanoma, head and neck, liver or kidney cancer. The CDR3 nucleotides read TGCGCCAGCAGCCAAGAGGGCCTCATCTCTGGGGCCAACGTCCTGACTTTC. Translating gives CASSQEGLISGANVLTF.